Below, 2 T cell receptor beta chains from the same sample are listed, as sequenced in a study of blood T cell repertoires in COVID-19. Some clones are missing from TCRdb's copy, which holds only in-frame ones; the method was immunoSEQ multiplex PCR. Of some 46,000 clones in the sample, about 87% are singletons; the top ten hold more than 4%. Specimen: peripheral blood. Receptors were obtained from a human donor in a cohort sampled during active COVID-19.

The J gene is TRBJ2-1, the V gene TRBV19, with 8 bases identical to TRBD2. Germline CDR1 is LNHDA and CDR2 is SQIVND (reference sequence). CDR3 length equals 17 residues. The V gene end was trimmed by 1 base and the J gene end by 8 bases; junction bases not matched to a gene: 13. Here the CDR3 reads CASSIGLAGSIGDEQFF. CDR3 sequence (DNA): TGTGCCAGTAGTATAGGCCTAGCGGGCAGCATTGGGGATGAGCAGTTCTTC.

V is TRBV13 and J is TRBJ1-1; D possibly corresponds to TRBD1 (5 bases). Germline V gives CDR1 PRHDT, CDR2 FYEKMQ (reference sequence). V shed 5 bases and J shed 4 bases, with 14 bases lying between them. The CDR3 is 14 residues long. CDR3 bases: TGTGCCAGCAGCGGTTTTCAGGGTAGCACTGAAGCTTTCTTT. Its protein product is CASSGFQGSTEAFF. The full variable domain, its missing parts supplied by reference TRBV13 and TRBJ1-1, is AAGVIQSPRHLIKEKRETATLKCYPIPRHDTVYWYQQGPGQDPQFLISFYEKMQSDKGSIPDRFSAQQFSDYHSELNMSSLELGDSALYFCASSGFQGSTEAFFGQGTRLTVV.